What follows are 9 T cell receptor beta chains derived from one specimen sequenced in a study of blood T cell repertoires in COVID-19. TCRdb's copy holds only in-frame clones and misses some; the assay was immunoSEQ multiplex PCR. Counted here are roughly 220,000 clones, roughly 88% occurring once; the ten biggest clones make up under 15%. The sequencing input was PBMCs or T cells enriched from blood (not recorded which). The receptors originated from a woman in her forties or fifties with acute COVID-19.

The chain carries TRBV5-8 and TRBJ1-5; weak D call: TRBD1 (5 bases). Trimming stripped 0 bases from V and 5 bases from J, with 12 bases between. Per germline, CDR1 SGHTS and CDR2 YDEGEE. The CDR3 contains 15 residues. The CDR3 nucleotides are TGTGCCAGCAGCTTGGGGACACTGGTTTATCAGCCCCAGCATTTT. Translation gives CASSLGTLVYQPQHF.

This chain uses TRBV19 with TRBJ1-1; no clear D. Germline V lookup: CDR1 LNHDA, CDR2 SQIVND (reference sequence). The CDR3 is 15 residues long. The germline V and J ends were trimmed by 7 bases and 4 bases, with 19 bases remaining between them. The CDR3 spells CASTKRTGTGTEAFF. In DNA form, the CDR3 reads TGTGCCAGTACGAAGCGGACGGGAACTGGCACTGAAGCTTTCTTT.

This sequence joins TRBV7-2 and TRBJ2-1, with TRBD2 identical over 7 bases. V lost 1 base, J lost 0 bases, and 3 bases stayed unmatched. This CDR3 contains 16 residues. The germline gives CDR1 SGHTA, CDR2 FQGNSA. The CDR3: CASSLVGGGSYNEQFF. CDR3 coding DNA: TGTGCCAGCAGCTTAGTGGGCGGGGGCTCCTACAATGAGCAGTTCTTC.

The rearrangement uses TRBV7-9 and TRBJ2-3; 10 bases align to TRBD1. Trimming at V came to 4 bases and at J to 4 bases, leaving 5 bases not matched to a gene. The CDR3 has 15 residues. Germline CDR1 and CDR2: SEHNR and FQNEAQ (reference sequence). The CDR3 protein is CASSWTGGLADTQYF. Written as DNA, the CDR3 is TGTGCCAGCAGCTGGACAGGGGGTTTGGCAGATACGCAGTATTTT.

This sequence joins TRBV19 and TRBJ1-1; D is perhaps TRBD1 (6 bases). V lost 1 base and J 4 bases, leaving 13 bases between the germline ends. Germline lookup yields CDR1 LNHDA and CDR2 SQIVND (reference sequence). CDR3 size: 15 residues. The DNA of the CDR3 is TGTGCCAGTAGTATAGGTCCAGGGGCGGCCACTGAAGCTTTCTTT. This codes for CASSIGPGAATEAFF.

This CDR3 is CASSPTGAVYEQYF. DNA for the CDR3: TGTGCCAGCAGTCCGACAGGGGCCGTCTACGAGCAGTACTTC. The chain recombines TRBV28 with TRBJ2-7; 8 nucleotides match TRBD1. This CDR3 comprises 14 residues. Germline values: CDR1 MDHEN, CDR2 SYDVKM. The J segment lost 3 bases and the V segment lost 5 bases, leaving 6 bases of the junction unmatched.

The rearrangement uses TRBV27 and TRBJ1-2; 7 nucleotides agree with TRBD1. Looked up from germline, CDR1 is MNHEY and CDR2 is SMNVEV (reference sequence). The CDR3 covers 14 residues. J was trimmed by 2 bases and V by 5 bases; bases with no gene match: 5. The CDR3, as DNA: TGTGCCAGCAGTGAAGACAGGGTGAACTATGGCTACACCTTC. This gives the protein CASSEDRVNYGYTF.

The chain links TRBV3-1 (or the pseudogene TRBV3-2) to TRBJ1-5, with D unclear. V shed 4 bases and J shed 3 bases, with 7 bases lying between them. Germline-derived CDR1 and CDR2 are LGHDT and YNNKEL (reference sequence). This CDR3 has 13 residues. The DNA for the CDR3 is TGTGCCAGCAGCCGGCAGGCCAATCAGCCCCAGCATTTT. Translated: CASSRQANQPQHF.

The chain recombines TRBV5-1 with TRBJ2-2, with D possibly TRBD2 on 6 matching bases. V was pared by 5 bases and J by 2 bases, with 19 bases between. Germline V gene data show CDR1 as SGHRS and CDR2 as YFSETQ. This CDR3 is built from 17 residues. DNA of the CDR3: TGCGCCAGCAGTTTCACTATAGCGGTTGGTAACACCGGGGAGCTGTTTTTT. Translated: CASSFTIAVGNTGELFF.